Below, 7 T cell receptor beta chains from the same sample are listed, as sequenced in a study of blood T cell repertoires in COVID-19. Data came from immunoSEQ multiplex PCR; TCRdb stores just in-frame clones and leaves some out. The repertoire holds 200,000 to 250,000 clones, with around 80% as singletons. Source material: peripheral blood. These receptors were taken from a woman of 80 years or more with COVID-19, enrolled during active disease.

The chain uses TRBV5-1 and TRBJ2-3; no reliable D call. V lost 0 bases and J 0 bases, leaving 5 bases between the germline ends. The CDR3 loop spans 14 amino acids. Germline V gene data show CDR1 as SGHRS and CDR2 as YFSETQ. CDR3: CASSLVGSTDTQYF. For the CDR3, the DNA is TGCGCCAGCAGCTTGGTCGGGAGCACAGATACGCAGTATTTT. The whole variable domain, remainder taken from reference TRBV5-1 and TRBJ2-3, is KAGVTQTPRYLIKTRGQQVTLSCSPISGHRSVSWYQQTPGQGLQFLFEYFSETQRNKGNFPGRFSGRQFSNSRSEMNVSTLELGDSALYLCASSLVGSTDTQYFGPGTRLTVL.

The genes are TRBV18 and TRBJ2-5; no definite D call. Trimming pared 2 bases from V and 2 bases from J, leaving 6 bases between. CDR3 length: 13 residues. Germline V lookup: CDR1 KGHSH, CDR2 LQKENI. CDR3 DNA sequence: TGTGCCAGCTCACCAACCCTACAAGAGACCCAGTACTTC. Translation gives CASSPTLQETQYF.

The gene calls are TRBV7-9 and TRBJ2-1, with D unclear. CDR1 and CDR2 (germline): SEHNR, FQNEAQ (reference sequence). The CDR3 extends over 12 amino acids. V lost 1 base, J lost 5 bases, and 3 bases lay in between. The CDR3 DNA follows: TGTGCCAGCAGCTTAGACAACAATGAGCAGTTCTTC. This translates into CASSLDNNEQFF. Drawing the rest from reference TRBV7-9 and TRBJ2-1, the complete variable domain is DTGVSQNPRHKITKRGQNVTFRCDPISEHNRLYWYRQTLGQGPEFLTYFQNEAQLEKSRLLSDRFSAERPKGSFSTLEIQRTEQGDSAMYLCASSLDNNEQFFGPGTRLTVL.

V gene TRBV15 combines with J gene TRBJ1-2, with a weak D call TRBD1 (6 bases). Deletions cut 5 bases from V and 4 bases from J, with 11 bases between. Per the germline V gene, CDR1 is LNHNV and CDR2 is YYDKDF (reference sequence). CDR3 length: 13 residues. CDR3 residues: CATSQGFLYGYTF. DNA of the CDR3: TGTGCCACCAGCCAGGGGTTCCTCTATGGCTACACCTTC.

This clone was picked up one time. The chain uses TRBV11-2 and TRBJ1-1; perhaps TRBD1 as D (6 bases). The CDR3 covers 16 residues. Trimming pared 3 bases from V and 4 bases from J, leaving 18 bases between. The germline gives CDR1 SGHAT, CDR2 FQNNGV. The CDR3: CASSFRTASMGTEAFF. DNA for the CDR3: TGTGCCAGCAGCTTCCGGACAGCGTCGATGGGCACTGAAGCTTTCTTT.

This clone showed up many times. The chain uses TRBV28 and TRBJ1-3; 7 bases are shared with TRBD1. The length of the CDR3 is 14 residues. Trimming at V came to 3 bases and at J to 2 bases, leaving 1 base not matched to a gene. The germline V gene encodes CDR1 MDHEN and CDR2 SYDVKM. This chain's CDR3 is CASSFQGAGNTIYF. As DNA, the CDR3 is TGTGCCAGCAGTTTTCAGGGGGCTGGAAACACCATATATTTT.

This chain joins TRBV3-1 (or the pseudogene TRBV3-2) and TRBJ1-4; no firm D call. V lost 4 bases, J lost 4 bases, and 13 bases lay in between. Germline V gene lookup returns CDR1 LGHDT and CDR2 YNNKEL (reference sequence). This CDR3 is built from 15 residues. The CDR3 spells CASSRKWADNEKLFF. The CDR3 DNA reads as TGTGCCAGCAGCCGAAAGTGGGCCGATAATGAAAAACTGTTTTTT.